Presented here are 32 T cell receptor beta chains from one specimen sequenced in a study of T cell responses to AZD1222 COVID-19 vaccine. The method was immunoSEQ multiplex PCR; TCRdb's version includes in-frame clones alone and lacks a portion of them. The profile shows 180,000 or so clones, around 90% of them singletons. This specimen consisted of peripheral blood, obtained 28 days after the second AZD1222 dose. The receptors come from an adult who received the AZD1222 COVID-19 vaccine.

The chain carries TRBV14 and TRBJ2-7; 8 bases line up with TRBD2. Trimming removed 5 bases from V and 4 bases from J; junction bases left unmatched: 19. This CDR3 spans 18 amino acids. Germline V gene data show CDR1 as SGHDN and CDR2 as FVKESK. CDR3 residues: CASSVGGHPGGLQYEQYF. In nucleotides, the CDR3 is TGTGCCAGCAGCGTAGGAGGTCACCCGGGGGGGCTCCAGTACGAGCAGTACTTC. The complete variable domain, with remaining parts taken from reference TRBV14 and TRBJ2-7, reads EAGVTQFPSHSVIEKGQTVTLRCDPISGHDNLYWYRRVMGKEIKFLLHFVKESKQDESGMPNNRFLAERTGGTYSTLKVQPAELEDSGVYFCASSVGGHPGGLQYEQYFGPGTRLTVT.

This sequence joins TRBV5-6 and TRBJ1-2; 7 bases agree with TRBD1. The junction had 8 bases not matched to a gene; V was cut back by 2 bases and J by 7 bases. Germline assignment: CDR1 SGHDT and CDR2 YYEEEE. The CDR3 loop spans 14 amino acids. This CDR3 reads CASSFGQARGGYTF. CDR3 nucleotides: TGTGCCAGCAGCTTCGGACAGGCCCGGGGTGGCTACACCTTC.

This sequence joins TRBV11-2 and TRBJ1-1; D unclear. The V gene's germline CDR1 is SGHAT and CDR2 FQNNGV. V lost 6 bases and J 4 bases, leaving 18 bases between the germline ends. This CDR3 spans 15 amino acids. The CDR3 coding sequence is TGTGCCAGCAGATCTCCGGGCAGGCTCCCCACTGAAGCTTTCTTT. It translates to CASRSPGRLPTEAFF.

The rearrangement joins TRBV7-3 to TRBJ1-1; 8 bases line up with TRBD1. Germline CDR1 SGHTA, CDR2 FQGTGA. This CDR3 has 14 amino acids. V shed 5 bases and J 5 bases; nucleotides not matched to a gene: 7. The CDR3 region is CASSLQGARTEAFF. The CDR3 region has the DNA TGTGCCAGCAGCCTTCAGGGGGCCAGGACTGAAGCTTTCTTT. The full variable domain, rest sourced from reference TRBV7-3 and TRBJ1-1, is GAGVSQTPSNKVTEKGKYVELRCDPISGHTALYWYRQSLGQGPEFLIYFQGTGAADDSGLPNDRFFAVRPEGSVSTLKIQRTERGDSAVYLCASSLQGARTEAFFGQGTRLTVV.

The chain has TRBV2 and TRBJ2-2, with 8 bases identical to TRBD2. The germline gives CDR1 SNHLY, CDR2 FYNNEI. The CDR3 runs 15 residues. Trimming cost V 10 bases and J 4 bases; bases outside gene matches: 11. The CDR3 protein is CAITRGGGITGELFF. The CDR3 DNA reads TGTGCCATCACAAGAGGCGGGGGGATCACCGGGGAGCTGTTTTTT.

The chain combines TRBV23-1 with TRBJ2-3; no reliable D call. TRBV23-1 is sorted into the ORF group, with uncertain function. The CDR3 is 14 residues long. Trimming removed 3 bases from V and 0 bases from J, with 7 bases in between. The CDR3 DNA follows: TGCGCCAGCAGTCAGTGCAGTAGCACAGATACGCAGTATTTT. It encodes CASSQCSSTDTQYF.

The genes are TRBV3-1 (or the pseudogene TRBV3-2) and TRBJ1-2; D ambiguous. Trimming cost V 0 bases and J 0 bases, with 5 bases left between them. The CDR3 is 14 residues long. Germline V CDR1 and CDR2: LGHDT, YNNKEL (reference sequence). DNA for the CDR3: TGTGCCAGCAGCCAAGACAGCACTAACTATGGCTACACCTTC. Its translation: CASSQDSTNYGYTF.

V and J are TRBV19 and TRBJ2-7; 7 nucleotides agree with TRBD1. With 4 bases clipped from V and 0 bases from J, the junction kept 6 bases outside the gene matches. The CDR3 totals 15 residues. The germline V gene has CDR1 LNHDA and CDR2 SQIVND (reference sequence). CDR3 sequence: CASSRMTGSSYEQYF. The CDR3 DNA is TGTGCCAGTAGTAGAATGACAGGGAGCTCCTACGAGCAGTACTTC.

The V gene is TRBV18, the J gene TRBJ1-2; D ambiguous. This CDR3 region has 13 residues. Germline CDR1 reads KGHSH; CDR2 reads LQKENI. The V end was cut by 3 bases, the J end by 2 bases, with 7 bases between. The CDR3 loop reads CASSPTLNYGYTF. The CDR3 DNA reads as TGTGCCAGCTCACCGACATTGAACTATGGCTACACCTTC.

CDR3 nucleotide sequence: TGTGCCAGCAGCCCGATGCCGGGACTAGCATATGAGACCCAGTACTTC. It translates to CASSPMPGLAYETQYF. The chain has TRBV7-2 and TRBJ2-5; 9 nucleotides line up with TRBD2. The junction had 12 bases not matched to a gene; V was cut back by 5 bases and J by 5 bases. CDR1 is SGHTA, CDR2 FQGNSA, per germline. The CDR3 is 16 amino acids.

The chain couples TRBV21-1 to TRBJ2-1; TRBD2, as called in the table, went unchecked against the DNA. TRBV21-1 is tagged as a pseudogene. The CDR3 has 16 residues. CDR3: CASSRHQTSGGNEQFF. Here the CDR3 DNA reads TGTGCCAGCAGCAGGCACCAGACTAGCGGTGGCAATGAGCAGTTCTTC.

The chain carries TRBV11-2 and TRBJ2-3; the D is unclear. CDR3 length: 13 residues. In germline, CDR1 is SGHAT, CDR2 FQNNGV. V gave up 7 bases and J gave up 6 bases, with 14 bases separating them. DNA of the CDR3: TGTGCCAGCAACTCGGGTATAGGGGATACGCAGTATTTT. Translated, it gives CASNSGIGDTQYF. Full variable domain (missing parts from reference TRBV11-2 and TRBJ2-3): EAGVAQSPRYKIIEKRQSVAFWCNPISGHATLYWYQQILGQGPKLLIQFQNNGVVDDSQLPKDRFSAERLKGVDSTLKIQPAKLEDSAVYLCASNSGIGDTQYFGPGTRLTVL.

This chain joins TRBV6-4 and TRBJ1-1; D gene unclear. With 2 bases removed from V and 7 bases from J, the gap between germline ends came to 5 bases. CDR3 length: 11 residues. The germline CDR1 and CDR2 sequences are MRHNA and SNTAGT. CDR3 sequence: CASSDGVEAFF. The DNA of the CDR3 is TGTGCCAGCAGTGACGGAGTTGAAGCTTTCTTT.

V usage is TRBV4-2 and J usage is TRBJ2-1, with 7 bases identical to TRBD2. V gave up 3 bases and J gave up 7 bases; unmatched junction bases: 3. The CDR3 runs 13 residues. Germline V gene lookup returns CDR1 LGHNA and CDR2 YNFKEQ. Here the CDR3 DNA reads TGTGCCAGCAGCCACGGACTAGTTAATGAGCAGTTCTTC. Its translation is CASSHGLVNEQFF.

This chain connects TRBV29-1 to TRBJ1-1; D may be TRBD1 (5 bases). The CDR3 totals 10 residues. The V end was cut by 4 bases, the J end by 8 bases, with 8 bases between. Germline-derived CDR1 and CDR2 are SQVTM and ANQGSEA. DNA for the CDR3: TGCAGCGTTGGTCAGGGCGAAGCTTTCTTT. Translating gives CSVGQGEAFF.

This chain joins TRBV11-2 and TRBJ1-6, with D perhaps TRBD1 (5 bases). Germline values: CDR1 SGHAT, CDR2 FQNNGV. CDR3 size: 13 residues. Trimming cost V 1 base and J 13 bases, with 11 bases left between them. In nucleotides, the CDR3 is TGTGCCAGCAGCTTAGTGGGGCCCCAGCCCCTCCACTTT. This translates into CASSLVGPQPLHF.

This sequence joins TRBV11-3 and TRBJ2-1, with D maybe TRBD1 (6 bases). The CDR3 is 14 amino acids. Trimming stripped 4 bases from V and 5 bases from J, with 12 bases between. CDR1 is SGHNT, CDR2 YENEEA, per germline. The DNA of the CDR3 is TGTGCCAGCAGCTCCGGGACAACCCACAATGAGCAGTTCTTC. It yields the protein CASSSGTTHNEQFF.

CDR3 DNA sequence: TGTGCCAGCAGTGCCCCGCCTCCGGGTCGGGTAGCTTTCTTT. Protein sequence: CASSAPPPGRVAFF. V gene TRBV25-1 combines with J gene TRBJ1-1, with no clear D. V lost 4 bases, J lost 10 bases, and 19 bases lay in between. Looked up from germline, CDR1 is MGHDK and CDR2 is SYGVNS. This CDR3 is built from 14 residues.

The rearrangement links TRBV3-1 (or the pseudogene TRBV3-2) to TRBJ1-4; TRBD1 aligns across 9 bases. The CDR3 totals 15 residues. V dropped 7 bases and J dropped 4; count of bases not matched to a gene: 7. Germline V lookup: CDR1 LGHDT, CDR2 YNNKEL (reference sequence). CDR3 sequence (DNA): TGTGCCAGCACTCTACAGGGGGCGCGTAATGAAAAACTGTTTTTT. It translates to CASTLQGARNEKLFF.

The chain uses TRBV4-2 and TRBJ2-1, with a tentative D call TRBD2 (7 bases). CDR1 and CDR2 from the germline V gene are LGHNA and YNFKEQ. This CDR3 is built from 17 residues. The V gene lost 4 bases and the J gene lost 0 bases, with 16 bases spanning the gap. In DNA form, the CDR3 reads TGTGCCAGCAGCCCCCTGGGAGGGGGGAGCTCCTACAATGAGCAGTTCTTC. Translating gives CASSPLGGGSSYNEQFF.

The V and J genes are TRBV19 and TRBJ2-7, with 7 bases lining up with TRBD2. Germline CDR1 and CDR2: LNHDA and SQIVND (reference sequence). V dropped 6 bases and J dropped 3; count of bases not matched to a gene: 8. The CDR3 is made up of 14 amino acids. The CDR3 nucleotides read TGTGCCAGTAGGGATTGGCGGGAGAACTACGAGCAGTACTTC. This sequence encodes CASRDWRENYEQYF.

This chain joins TRBV11-2 and TRBJ2-1; 11 nucleotides align to TRBD2. Looked up from germline, CDR1 is SGHAT and CDR2 is FQNNGV. CDR3 length equals 14 residues. With V trimmed by 6 bases and J by 9 bases, 7 bases remained unmatched. CDR3: CASRHSGRAGEQFF. The CDR3 DNA follows: TGTGCCAGCAGGCATAGCGGGAGGGCGGGTGAGCAGTTCTTC.

This chain connects TRBV10-3 to TRBJ1-6, with D uncertain. CDR3 length equals 14 residues. Germline CDR1 is ENHRY and CDR2 is SYGVKD. V was clipped by 3 bases and J by 5 bases, with 8 bases between them. This CDR3 reads CAISEGRNNSPLHF. The DNA of the CDR3 is TGTGCCATCAGTGAAGGCAGGAATAATTCACCCCTCCACTTT.

As to this clone: Other DNA sequences of this sample code for an identical CDR3. The genes are TRBV24-1 and TRBJ1-1; 9 positions agree with TRBD1. Germline V lookup: CDR1 KGHDR, CDR2 SFDVKD. Trimming removed 4 bases from V and 3 bases from J; junction bases left unmatched: 5. CDR3 length: 15 residues. CDR3 sequence (DNA): TGTGCCACCAGTGACGGACAGGGGCGAGACACTGAAGCTTTCTTT. It specifies CATSDGQGRDTEAFF.

The rearrangement joins TRBV4-1 to TRBJ1-2, with 8 bases lining up with TRBD1. Germline V gene sequence: CDR1 MGHRA, CDR2 YSYEKL. The V gene end was trimmed by 4 bases and the J gene end by 4 bases; junction bases not matched to a gene: 5. The CDR3 consists of 14 residues. The DNA of the CDR3 is TGCGCCAGCAGCCCGGGACAGGCGGGCTATGGCTACACCTTC. Protein sequence: CASSPGQAGYGYTF.

The chain is built from TRBV3-1 (or the pseudogene TRBV3-2) and TRBJ1-2; D remains ambiguous. Trimming stripped 1 base from V and 0 bases from J, with 6 bases between. Germline V lookup: CDR1 LGHDT, CDR2 YNNKEL (reference sequence). The CDR3 consists of 14 residues. CDR3: CASSQGGSNYGYTF. CDR3 sequence (DNA): TGTGCCAGCAGCCAAGGGGGATCTAACTATGGCTACACCTTC.

The rearrangement uses TRBV11-3 and TRBJ2-1; no clear D gene. The CDR3 has 12 amino acids. V gave up 1 base and J gave up 7 bases, with 5 bases separating them. Germline CDR1 SGHNT, CDR2 YENEEA. CDR3 sequence (DNA): TGTGCCAGCAGCTTAGGCTGGAATGAGCAGTTCTTC. It encodes CASSLGWNEQFF.

This clone was seen just once. The chain has TRBV18 and TRBJ1-1; D possibly corresponds to TRBD1 (6 bases). This CDR3 comprises 13 residues. Germline values: CDR1 KGHSH, CDR2 LQKENI. V gave up 5 bases and J gave up 6 bases, with 13 bases separating them. CDR3 DNA sequence: TGTGCCAGCTCAGCAGGGGTGGGAGCTGAAGCTTTCTTT. The encoded protein is CASSAGVGAEAFF. Looking up the rest from reference TRBV18 and TRBJ1-1 gives the full variable domain: NAGVMQNPRHLVRRRGQEARLRCSPMKGHSHVYWYRQLPEEGLKFMVYLQKENIIDESGMPKERFSAEFPKEGPSILRIQQVVRGDSAAYFCASSAGVGAEAFFGQGTRLTVV.

V gene TRBV28 combines with J gene TRBJ1-1; 10 bases match TRBD1. This CDR3 is built from 17 residues. With 5 bases clipped from V and 5 bases from J, the junction kept 14 bases outside the gene matches. Germline CDR1 is MDHEN and CDR2 is SYDVKM. In DNA, the CDR3 is TGTGCCAGCAGTCCGCGTCGGACAGGGGGATGGAGTACTGAAGCTTTCTTT. Protein: CASSPRRTGGWSTEAFF.

The chain employs TRBV6-2 or TRBV6-3 and TRBJ2-1; tentative D call: TRBD2 (6 bases). V was pared by 6 bases and J by 2 bases, with 14 bases between. There are 15 residues in the CDR3. CDR1 and CDR2 (germline): MNHEY, SVGEGT. CDR3 coding DNA: TGTGCCAGCAGCCTAACGGAGGGCGCCTACAATGAGCAGTTCTTC. Its translation: CASSLTEGAYNEQFF.

The J gene is TRBJ2-5, the V gene TRBV10-1; TRBD2 aligns across 7 bases. V dropped 3 bases and J dropped 3; count of bases not matched to a gene: 4. The germline gives CDR1 WNHNN, CDR2 SYGVQD (reference sequence). This CDR3 spans 14 amino acids. CDR3 region: CASSDSGGEETQYF. CDR3 coding DNA: TGCGCCAGCAGTGACTCTGGGGGGGAAGAGACCCAGTACTTC.

The chain links TRBV4-3 to TRBJ1-4; weak D call: TRBD1 (5 bases). The CDR3 spans 16 residues. With 0 bases removed from V and 8 bases from J, the gap between germline ends came to 16 bases. Germline CDR1 reads LGHNA; CDR2 reads YSLEER. The CDR3: CASSQDFDGAGEKLFF. CDR3 DNA: TGCGCCAGCAGCCAAGATTTTGACGGGGCGGGGGAAAAACTGTTTTTT.